This is a list of T cell receptor beta chains from one sample in a study of cytomegalovirus exposure and HLA in healthy donors. Sequencing used immunoSEQ multiplex PCR; TCRdb keeps in-frame clones, though not all of them. In the table there are about 120,000 clones, roughly 76% of which are singletons. What was sequenced was PBMCs. The receptors were gathered from a woman aged 45 to 65 in good health and CMV-seronegative. The CDR3 runs from the conserved cysteine through the conserved F or W. The D gene is left open where the match is weak. Expanded clones are given a class, and other clones once, few, many or no size at all.

TRBJ2-4,-,TRBV11-2,-,CASSFGGAGIQYF,TGTGCCAGCAGCTTCGGGGGAGCGGGTATTCAGTACTTC
TRBJ1-6,once,TRBV6-6,-,CASQGLKGVNNSPLHF,TGTGCCAGCCAGGGCTTGAAAGGGGTTAATAATTCACCCCTCCACTTT
TRBJ2-6,-,TRBV19,-,CASSALTKRDTVSGANVLTF,TGTGCCAGTAGTGCACTAACTAAACGGGACACCGTCTCTGGGGCCAACGTCCTGACTTTC
TRBJ1-2,-,TRBV7-8,-,CASSFAPGYGYTF,TGTGCCAGCAGCTTCGCCCCGGGCTATGGCTACACCTTC
TRBJ2-4,-,TRBV7-2,TRBD2,CASDLGAGGANIQYF,TGTGCCAGCGACCTAGGGGCGGGAGGGGCGAACATTCAGTACTTC
TRBJ1-1,once,TRBV4-3,-,CASSPIGGGTEAFF,TGCGCCAGCAGCCCTATCGGGGGGGGCACTGAAGCTTTCTTT
TRBJ2-1,-,TRBV28,TRBD2,CASSLAGVRAEQFF,TGTGCCAGCAGTCTAGCGGGAGTGCGGGCAGAGCAGTTCTTC
TRBJ2-1,few,TRBV6-5,TRBD1,CASSYETGGYEQFF,TGTGCCAGCAGTTACGAGACAGGGGGCTATGAGCAGTTCTTC
TRBJ1-5,-,TRBV28,TRBD1,CASRPQGGDQPQHF,TGTGCCAGCAGACCACAGGGGGGTGATCAGCCCCAGCATTTT
TRBJ1-2,-,TRBV6-5,-,CASSYGRSYGYTF,TGTGCCAGCAGTTACGGCAGGTCCTATGGCTACACCTTC
TRBJ2-2,-,TRBV30,TRBD2,CAWSVSAGGYTGELFF,TGTGCCTGGAGTGTATCGGCGGGAGGGTACACCGGGGAGCTGTTTTTT
TRBJ1-5,-,TRBV6-6,-,CASRQGNQPQHF,TGTGCCAGCAGGCAGGGGAATCAGCCCCAGCATTTT
TRBJ2-3,-,TRBV4-3,TRBD2,CASSQANELAGGPTDTQYF,TGCGCCAGCAGCCAAGCCAACGAACTAGCGGGAGGTCCCACAGATACGCAGTATTTT
TRBJ2-3,-,TRBV6-1,TRBD2,CASSGLAGATDTQYF,TGTGCCAGCAGTGGACTAGCGGGAGCTACAGATACGCAGTATTTT
TRBJ2-7,-,TRBV6-6,-,CASSFRENVDEQYF,TGTGCCAGCAGTTTCCGGGAGAACGTCGACGAGCAGTACTTC
TRBJ2-3,-,TRBV7-9,-,CASSLSQASTDTQYF,TGTGCCAGCAGCTTATCTCAAGCTAGCACAGATACGCAGTATTTT
TRBJ1-2,-,TRBV2,-,CASSSDRNYGYTF,TGTGCCAGCAGTTCTGACAGGAACTATGGCTACACCTTC
TRBJ2-3,-,TRBV6-5,TRBD2,CASSRSGIGDTQYF,TGTGCCAGCAGCCGCAGCGGGATAGGGGATACGCAGTATTTT
TRBJ1-1,-,TRBV6-6,-,CASSYGTSPGAEAFF,TGTGCCAGCAGTTACGGGACATCCCCGGGCGCTGAAGCTTTCTTT
TRBJ2-7,-,TRBV5-1,TRBD1,CASSLAGQGAYEQYF,TGCGCCAGCAGCTTGGCGGGACAGGGGGCTTACGAGCAGTACTTC
TRBJ2-1,-,TRBV14,TRBD2,CASSGGLAAPSSYNEQFF,TGTGCCAGCAGTGGTGGACTAGCGGCCCCGAGCTCCTACAATGAGCAGTTCTTC
TRBJ2-1,once,TRBV7-9,TRBD2,CASSLDLAGYNEQFF,TGTGCCAGCAGCTTAGATCTAGCGGGCTACAATGAGCAGTTCTTC
TRBJ2-7,-,TRBV7-7,TRBD1,CASSSTGGEQYF,TGTGCTAGCAGCTCGACAGGGGGCGAGCAGTACTTC
TRBJ1-6,-,TRBV11-2,-,CASSSWASSGSPLHF,TGTGCCAGCAGCTCGTGGGCCAGCTCAGGGTCACCCCTCCACTTT
TRBJ1-2,-,TRBV7-3,TRBD1,CASSSKGQGLDGYTF,TGTGCCAGCAGCTCAAAGGGACAGGGACTCGATGGCTACACCTTC
TRBJ2-7,few,TRBV7-8,-,CASSLVRMTSYEQYF,TGTGCCAGCAGCTTAGTGAGGATGACCTCCTACGAGCAGTACTTC
TRBJ2-3,-,TRBV6-1,TRBD2,CATRTSGTDTQYF,TGTGCCACCAGGACTAGCGGCACAGATACGCAGTATTTT
TRBJ1-5,-,TRBV27,TRBD1,CASSLFGTVTNQPQHF,TGTGCCAGCAGTTTATTCGGGACAGTCACCAATCAGCCCCAGCATTTT
TRBJ1-4,-,TRBV5-4,-,CASSLYRGNEKLFF,TGTGCCAGCAGCCTTTACCGGGGGAATGAAAAACTGTTTTTT
TRBJ2-7,once,TRBV28,-,CASSFLGRDPYYEQYF,TGTGCCAGCAGTTTTCTGGGTCGGGATCCATACTACGAGCAGTACTTC
TRBJ2-3,once,TRBV7-9,TRBD2,CASIGLAGTDTQYF,TGTGCCAGCATCGGACTAGCGGGAACAGATACGCAGTATTTT
TRBJ1-1,once,TRBV15,-,CATSTGVNTEAFF,TGTGCCACCAGCACAGGGGTCAACACTGAAGCTTTCTTT
TRBJ2-7,-,TRBV6-4,TRBD2,CAVNNGLAAYEQYF,TGTGCCGTAAATAACGGACTAGCGGCCTACGAGCAGTACTTC
TRBJ2-7,few,TRBV29-1,-,CSVEGYNSGYEQYF,TGCAGCGTTGAGGGTTACAACTCAGGGTACGAGCAGTACTTC
TRBJ2-7,-,TRBV14,-,CASSRGYEQYF,TGTGCCAGCAGCCGAGGATACGAGCAGTACTTC
TRBJ2-1,-,TRBV27,TRBD2,CASVGGDESPNEQFF,TGTGCCAGCGTGGGGGGGGACGAATCTCCCAATGAGCAGTTCTTC
TRBJ1-3,-,TRBV7-2,-,CASSLQAPIYF,TGTGCCAGCAGCTTACAGGCTCCCATATATTTT
TRBJ1-2,-,TRBV9,-,CASSPSGGVDNYGYTF,TGTGCCAGCAGCCCCTCCGGAGGGGTTGATAACTATGGCTACACCTTC
TRBJ2-7,-,TRBV27,TRBD1,CASSRTTGTGSYEQYF,TGTGCCAGCAGTAGAACCACCGGGACAGGGTCCTACGAGCAGTACTTC
TRBJ2-7,once,TRBV11-2,TRBD2,CASSLGSIDIAGYYEQYF,TGTGCCAGCAGCTTAGGCTCCATCGATATAGCGGGATACTACGAGCAGTACTTC
TRBJ2-1,few,TRBV25-1,-,CASSRNEQFF,TGTGCCAGCAGTCGCAATGAGCAGTTCTTC
TRBJ2-3,-,TRBV9,-,CASSSGGLSTDTQYF,TGTGCCAGCAGCTCCGGCGGACTTAGCACAGATACGCAGTATTTT
TRBJ1-2,-,TRBV7-8,-,CASSLGGSGEGGYTF,TGTGCCAGCAGCTTAGGGGGATCCGGTGAGGGAGGCTACACCTTC
TRBJ2-1,few,TRBV6-5,TRBD2,CASIASGRSYEQFF,TGTGCCAGCATCGCTAGCGGGAGATCGTATGAGCAGTTCTTC
TRBJ2-3,-,TRBV5-1,-,CASSFDGTSTDTQYF,TGCGCCAGCAGCTTCGACGGGACTAGCACAGATACGCAGTATTTT
TRBJ1-5,-,TRBV2,-,CASRDTDQPQHF,TGTGCCAGCCGGGACACTGATCAGCCCCAGCATTTT
TRBJ1-2,-,TRBV7-2,-,CASRLLPGNGYTF,TGTGCCAGCAGGCTGCTCCCAGGGAATGGCTACACCTTC
TRBJ2-4,few,TRBV5-1,TRBD2,CASSLATSGSDIQYF,TGCGCCAGCAGCTTGGCCACTAGCGGGAGTGACATTCAGTACTTC
TRBJ1-1,-,TRBV10-3,-,CAISIGAGMDGEAFF,TGTGCCATCAGCATAGGGGCCGGAATGGATGGTGAAGCTTTCTTT
TRBJ2-7,-,TRBV5-8,TRBD1,CASSRDRGPYEQYF,TGTGCCAGCAGCCGGGACAGGGGGCCCTACGAGCAGTACTTC
TRBJ2-2,-,TRBV10-3,-,CAITGVDRTGELFF,TGTGCCATCACAGGGGTTGATAGAACCGGGGAGCTGTTTTTT
TRBJ2-5,few,TRBV7-2,-,CASSPAGNQETQYF,TGTGCCAGCAGCCCGGCGGGGAATCAAGAGACCCAGTACTTC
TRBJ2-2,-,TRBV10-3,-,CAISPGETNTGELFF,TGTGCCATCAGTCCCGGGGAGACGAACACCGGGGAGCTGTTTTTT
TRBJ1-5,-,TRBV28,-,CASSFRTAWDNQPQHF,TGTGCCAGCAGTTTCAGGACAGCCTGGGACAATCAGCCCCAGCATTTT
TRBJ1-3,-,TRBV2,-,CASSETQNLSGNTIYF,TGTGCCAGCAGTGAAACCCAGAACCTCTCTGGAAACACCATATATTTT
TRBJ1-1,-,TRBV28,-,CASIQGTFAFF,TGTGCCAGCATTCAGGGGACCTTTGCTTTCTTT
TRBJ1-3,few,TRBV28,TRBD1,CASSPLTGLGAIYF,TGTGCCAGCAGTCCTTTGACAGGGCTGGGGGCCATATATTTT
TRBJ1-3,few,TRBV30,TRBD1,CAWRGQGNTIYF,TGTGCCTGGAGGGGACAGGGAAACACCATATATTTT